Following are 12 T cell receptor beta chains from one sample sequenced in a study of early stage breast cancer tumors. TCRdb's table, derived via immunoSEQ multiplex PCR, lists solely in-frame clones and lacks some. The sample records tens of thousands of clones, approximately 72% being singletons. Sequencing input: blood. Receptors were obtained from a person between 50 and 60 years old with breast cancer.

This clone was seen only once. J is TRBJ1-4 and V is TRBV4-3; D is unresolved. Germline values: CDR1 LGHNA, CDR2 YSLEER. The CDR3 spans 16 residues. With 4 bases removed from V and 4 bases from J, the gap between germline ends came to 16 bases. The CDR3 region is CASSPGRRLNNEKLFF. The CDR3 DNA is TGCGCCAGCAGCCCAGGTCGGCGGCTTAATAATGAAAAACTGTTTTTT.

The rearrangement uses TRBV30 and TRBJ2-1; D unclear. V was shortened by 2 bases and J by 9 bases, with 8 bases between the two germline ends. CDR3 length equals 11 residues. Germline assignment: CDR1 GTSNPN and CDR2 SVGIG (reference sequence). In nucleotides, the CDR3 is TGTGCCTGGAGTCCTTCTGGTGAGCAGTTCTTC. Encoded protein: CAWSPSGEQFF.

This clone was seen a few times. The rearrangement uses TRBV18 and TRBJ1-1, with 8 bases fitting TRBD1. The junction had 9 bases not matched to a gene; V was cut back by 6 bases and J by 3 bases. From germline, CDR1 is KGHSH and CDR2 LQKENI. There are 15 residues in the CDR3. The CDR3 nucleotides read TGTGCCAGCTCGTCGAGACAGGGGAAGGACACTGAAGCTTTCTTT. It codes for CASSSRQGKDTEAFF. The variable domain in full, with the rest retrieved from reference TRBV18 and TRBJ1-1, is NAGVMQNPRHLVRRRGQEARLRCSPMKGHSHVYWYRQLPEEGLKFMVYLQKENIIDESGMPKERFSAEFPKEGPSILRIQQVVRGDSAAYFCASSSRQGKDTEAFFGQGTRLTVV.

This clone was seen a handful of times. The chain uses TRBV5-1 and TRBJ2-7; TRBD1 is a possible D gene (6 bases). Per germline, CDR1 SGHRS and CDR2 YFSETQ. CDR3 size: 13 residues. The ends were cut back, 2 bases at V and 3 bases at J, with 9 bases in the middle. This CDR3 is CASSLGGVYEQYF. The DNA for the CDR3 is TGCGCCAGCAGCTTAGGGGGTGTCTACGAGCAGTACTTC. The entire variable domain, with the rest obtained from reference TRBV5-1 and TRBJ2-7, is as follows: KAGVTQTPRYLIKTRGQQVTLSCSPISGHRSVSWYQQTPGQGLQFLFEYFSETQRNKGNFPGRFSGRQFSNSRSEMNVSTLELGDSALYLCASSLGGVYEQYFGPGTRLTVT.

This chain uses TRBV7-2 with TRBJ2-7; TRBD2 matches 12 bases. V dropped 2 bases and J dropped 4; count of bases not matched to a gene: 3. The CDR3 has 15 residues. Germline CDR1 and CDR2: SGHTA and FQGNSA. The CDR3 sequence is CASSLPGLAGYEQYF. CDR3 nucleotide sequence: TGTGCCAGCAGCTTACCTGGACTAGCGGGGTACGAGCAGTACTTC.

The J gene is TRBJ2-1, the V gene TRBV19; the D call may be TRBD1 or TRBD2 (5 bases each). Germline-derived CDR1 and CDR2 are LNHDA and SQIVND (reference sequence). This CDR3 is built from 15 residues. Between the trimmed V and J ends, which lost 6 bases and 3 bases, there was a span of 15 bases. The CDR3 sequence: CASSTGPAIYNEQFF. The CDR3 region has the DNA TGTGCCAGTAGCACGGGACCGGCGATCTACAATGAGCAGTTCTTC.

V is TRBV7-9 and J is TRBJ2-1; TRBD2 matches 10 bases. The CDR3 extends over 15 amino acids. Germline CDR1 reads SEHNR; CDR2 reads FQNEAQ (reference sequence). Trimming cost V 1 base and J 8 bases; bases outside gene matches: 5. CDR3 DNA: TGTGCCAGCAGCTTAGAACTAGCGGGAATCGATGAGCAGTTCTTC. Its protein product is CASSLELAGIDEQFF.

V usage is TRBV7-2 and J usage is TRBJ2-6; 12 bases are a match to TRBD1. Germline CDR1 is SGHTA and CDR2 is FQGNSA. There are 19 residues in the CDR3. J gave up 1 base and V 2 bases, and 6 bases lay outside the gene matches. CDR3 residues: CASSLRPGQGASGANVLTF. The CDR3 bases are TGTGCCAGCAGCTTACGACCGGGACAGGGGGCGTCTGGGGCCAACGTCCTGACTTTC.

CDR3 bases: TGCAGCGTTGGAAGAAGTAGCGGGAGGGTCGCAGATACGCAGTATTTT. Translation: CSVGRSSGRVADTQYF. The chain couples TRBV29-1 to TRBJ2-3, with 11 nucleotides matching TRBD2. The V gene end was trimmed by 4 bases and the J gene end by 4 bases; junction bases not matched to a gene: 10. This CDR3 is 16 amino acids long. Germline V lookup: CDR1 SQVTM, CDR2 ANQGSEA.

The rearrangement joins TRBV7-8 to TRBJ2-7; no clear D. The germline V gene encodes CDR1 SGHVS and CDR2 FQNEAQ. The CDR3 sequence is 13 residues long. The ends were cut back, 1 base at V and 2 bases at J, with 6 bases in the middle. CDR3 DNA: TGTGCCAGCAGCTTAGGGACCACCTACGAGCAGTACTTC. This translates into CASSLGTTYEQYF.

V is TRBV19 and J is TRBJ2-6; TRBD2 aligns across 15 bases. This CDR3 is built from 20 residues. The germline CDR1 and CDR2 sequences are LNHDA and SQIVND (reference sequence). V lost 9 bases, J lost 0 bases, and 12 bases stayed unmatched. CDR3 region: CASGPGLAGGWSSGANVLTF. CDR3 coding DNA: TGTGCCAGCGGACCGGGACTAGCGGGAGGCTGGAGCTCTGGGGCCAACGTCCTGACTTTC.

The table lists this clone with a few counts. This sequence joins TRBV11-2 and TRBJ2-2; tentative D call: TRBD2 (5 bases). The CDR3 spans 14 residues. With 5 bases removed from V and 8 bases from J, the gap between germline ends came to 15 bases. Germline CDR1 is SGHAT and CDR2 is FQNNGV. The CDR3 DNA follows: TGTGCCAGCAGCACCGCGCCGTCGGGAGGGGAGCTGTTTTTT. This encodes CASSTAPSGGELFF.